This TCR beta chain was sequenced in a study of blood T cells in healthy people across ages. Study-wide findings and caveats: Naive CD4+ cell counts and diversity both ran higher in long-lived than in aged donors.

The germline gives CDR1 SEHNR, CDR2 FQNEAQ (reference sequence). This CDR3 contains 15 residues. Trimming stripped 1 base from V and 2 bases from J, with 12 bases between. This clonotype was detected many times. What it recognizes is unknown. PCR was performed a second time for roughly 7 to 11 cycles using a sample-barcoded 5' primer and a J-beta primer mix. One entry per CDR3 protein, called by TCRdb with MiXCR from the 5' RACE reads. The table lists about 500,000 distinct CDR3 sequences, under 30% of them singletons. These records were also assigned to another study, of T cells of mothers and their children. That report adds: Slightly higher but non-significant overlap marked related mother-child pairs versus unrelated pairs.

The TCR sequence derives from a boy between 10 and 17 years old in good health. The genes are TRBV7-9 and TRBJ2-7; D may correspond to TRBD1 or TRBD2 (5 bases each). The sequencing input was blood. CDR3 region: CASSLGQRGAYEQYF. The DNA for the CDR3 is TGTGCCAGCAGCTTAGGGCAGAGAGGGGCCTACGAGCAGTACTTC.